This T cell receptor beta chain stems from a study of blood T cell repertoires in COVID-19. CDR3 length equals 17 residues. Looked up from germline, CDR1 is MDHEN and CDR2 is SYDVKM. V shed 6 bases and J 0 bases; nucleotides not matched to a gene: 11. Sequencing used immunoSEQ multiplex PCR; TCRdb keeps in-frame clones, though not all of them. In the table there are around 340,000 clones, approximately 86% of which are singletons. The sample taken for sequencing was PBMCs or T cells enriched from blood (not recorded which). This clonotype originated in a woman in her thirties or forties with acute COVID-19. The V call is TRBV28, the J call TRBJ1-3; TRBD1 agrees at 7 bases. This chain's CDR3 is CASSPTGKSLSGNTIYF. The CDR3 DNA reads TGTGCCAGCAGCCCGACAGGGAAATCCCTCTCTGGAAACACCATATATTTT.